The subject of this entry is one T cell receptor (beta chain). The data were obtained in a study of cytomegalovirus exposure and HLA in healthy donors. Both 60 Vbeta primers and 13 Jbeta primers went into the PCR. Here immunoSEQ multiplex PCR was the method, and the copy in TCRdb shows in-frame clones only, minus some. The data contain about 110,000 clones, about four fifths of them singletons. CDR1 is KGHSH, CDR2 LQKENI, per germline. The CDR3 length is 13 residues. V shed 3 bases and J 6 bases; nucleotides not matched to a gene: 1. This sequence originates from a young man in good health and CMV-seropositive. The chain joins TRBV18 to TRBJ2-2, with 7 bases aligning to TRBD1. Source material: PBMCs. The CDR3 DNA follows: TGTGCCAGCTCACCGGGGACAGCCGGGGAGCTGTTTTTT. It codes for CASSPGTAGELFF. Combining the CDR3 with reference TRBV18 and TRBJ2-2 gives the whole variable domain NAGVMQNPRHLVRRRGQEARLRCSPMKGHSHVYWYRQLPEEGLKFMVYLQKENIIDESGMPKERFSAEFPKEGPSILRIQQVVRGDSAAYFCASSPGTAGELFFGEGSRLTVL.